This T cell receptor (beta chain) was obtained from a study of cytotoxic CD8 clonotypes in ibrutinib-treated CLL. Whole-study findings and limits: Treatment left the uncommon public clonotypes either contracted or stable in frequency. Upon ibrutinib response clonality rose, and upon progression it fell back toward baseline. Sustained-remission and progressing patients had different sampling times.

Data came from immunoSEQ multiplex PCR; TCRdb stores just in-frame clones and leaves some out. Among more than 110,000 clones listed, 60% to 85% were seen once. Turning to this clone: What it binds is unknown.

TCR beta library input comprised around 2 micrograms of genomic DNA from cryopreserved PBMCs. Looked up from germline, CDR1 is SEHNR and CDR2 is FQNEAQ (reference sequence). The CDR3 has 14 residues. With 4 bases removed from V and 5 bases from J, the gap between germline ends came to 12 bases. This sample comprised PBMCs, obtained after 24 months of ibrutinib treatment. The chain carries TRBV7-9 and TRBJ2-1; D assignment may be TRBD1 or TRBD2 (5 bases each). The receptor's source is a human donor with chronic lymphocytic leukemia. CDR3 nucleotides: TGTGCCAGCAGCTCCCGGGACGACGACAATGAGCAGTTCTTC. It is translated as CASSSRDDDNEQFF.